The 17 T cell receptor beta chains reported below all come from one sample, sequenced in a study of blood T cell repertoires in COVID-19. This table comes from immunoSEQ multiplex PCR, and its TCRdb copy is limited to in-frame clones, with some not included. The data hold approximately 280,000 clones, with around 90% observed a single time. Sequenced input: peripheral blood. The receptors here all came from a man aged 45 to 65 with acute or convalescent COVID-19.

The chain is built from TRBV25-1 and TRBJ2-7; the match to TRBD1 covers 8 bases. CDR1 is MGHDK and CDR2 is SYGVNS in the germline V gene. The J segment lost 5 bases and the V segment lost 6 bases, leaving 6 bases of the junction unmatched. The length of the CDR3 is 13 residues. The chain's CDR3 is CASRDRVVNEQYF. The CDR3 DNA sequence: TGTGCCAGCAGGGACAGGGTCGTGAACGAGCAGTACTTC.

This clone turned up a few times. The CDR3 spells CASSVAPTSGGPDTQYF. CDR3 nucleotides: TGTGCCAGCAGCGTAGCTCCGACTAGCGGGGGTCCAGATACGCAGTATTTT. V usage is TRBV9 and J usage is TRBJ2-3; TRBD2 agrees at 12 bases. V gave up 0 bases and J gave up 4 bases; unmatched junction bases: 6. Germline CDR1 and CDR2: SGDLS and YYNGEE. The CDR3 contains 17 residues.

This clone was detected ten times or more. The chain recombines TRBV7-6 with TRBJ2-7; 8 positions agree with TRBD1. The germline gives CDR1 SGHVS, CDR2 FNYEAQ. CDR3 length equals 13 residues. With V trimmed by 5 bases and J by 6 bases, 6 bases remained unmatched. The DNA of the CDR3 is TGTGCCAGCAGCCCAGGACAGGGTGGCGAGCAGTACTTC. Translating gives CASSPGQGGEQYF.

The chain joins TRBV3-1 (or the pseudogene TRBV3-2) to TRBJ2-1, with TRBD2 matching over 15 bases. The germline V gene has CDR1 LGHDT and CDR2 YNNKEL (reference sequence). This CDR3 spans 16 amino acids. V lost 10 bases, J lost 4 bases, and 8 bases stayed unmatched. CDR3 amino acids: CATRTSGGAGYNEQFF. The CDR3 coding sequence is TGTGCCACTCGGACTAGCGGGGGGGCCGGGTACAATGAGCAGTTCTTC.

V gene TRBV5-1 combines with J gene TRBJ2-3; a weak D match, TRBD2 (5 bases). Germline lookup yields CDR1 SGHRS and CDR2 YFSETQ. This CDR3 comprises 15 residues. Trimming removed 5 bases at V and 0 bases at J, with 13 bases between. The DNA of the CDR3 is TGCGCCAGCAGTCCCTCCACGGGGAGCACAGATACGCAGTATTTT. This codes for CASSPSTGSTDTQYF.

This chain joins TRBV7-8 and TRBJ1-2; weak D call: TRBD1 (5 bases). Trimming removed 6 bases at V and 4 bases at J, with 15 bases between. The germline V gene encodes CDR1 SGHVS and CDR2 FQNEAQ. The CDR3 consists of 14 residues. The CDR3 DNA reads TGTGCCAGCAGTTTTCGGGGGGACCCCTATGGCTACACCTTC. Protein product: CASSFRGDPYGYTF.

V is TRBV12-5 and J is TRBJ2-7; 11 bases fit TRBD1. The CDR3 is made up of 16 amino acids. Germline CDR1 is LGHNT and CDR2 is FRNRAP. V shed 5 bases and J 0 bases; nucleotides not matched to a gene: 6. The CDR3: CASGLGQGALSYEQYF. CDR3 in DNA: TGTGCTAGTGGTCTCGGACAGGGGGCCCTCTCCTACGAGCAGTACTTC.

The gene calls are TRBV14 and TRBJ1-2, with D possibly TRBD1 on 5 matching bases. CDR3 length: 14 amino acids. Per the germline V gene, CDR1 is SGHDN and CDR2 is FVKESK. V was trimmed by 3 bases and J by 8 bases, leaving 16 bases between them. CDR3 coding DNA: TGTGCCAGCAGCCATAACCAGGGTTTCTACGGCTACACCTTC. Translation gives CASSHNQGFYGYTF.

The chain uses TRBV10-3 and TRBJ1-5; 7 bases line up with TRBD1. The germline V gene has CDR1 ENHRY and CDR2 SYGVKD. The CDR3 has 15 amino acids. Trimming at V came to 6 bases and at J to 3 bases, leaving 8 bases not matched to a gene. The CDR3 loop is CAISRDDRDNQPQHF. CDR3 sequence (DNA): TGTGCCATCAGCCGCGACGACAGGGACAATCAGCCCCAGCATTTT.

The chain uses TRBV2 and TRBJ1-1; 8 bases agree with TRBD1. In germline, CDR1 is SNHLY, CDR2 FYNNEI. The CDR3 has 14 amino acids. Trimming cost V 4 bases and J 4 bases; bases outside gene matches: 5. The CDR3 region has the DNA TGTGCCAGCAGTGGGCAGGGGGCTTTCACTGAAGCTTTCTTT. It encodes CASSGQGAFTEAFF.

This chain links TRBV7-6 with TRBJ1-5; D is perhaps TRBD1 (5 bases). Germline V CDR1 and CDR2: SGHVS, FNYEAQ. This CDR3 has 16 residues. The V and J ends lost 3 bases and 5 bases respectively, with 17 bases between them. CDR3 residues: CASSLQGRRGDQPQHF. CDR3 DNA: TGTGCCAGCAGCTTGCAGGGACGGAGGGGCGATCAGCCCCAGCATTTT.

The chain uses TRBV29-1 and TRBJ1-3; tentative D call: TRBD1 (6 bases). The CDR3 is made up of 15 amino acids. Trimming stripped 4 bases from V and 0 bases from J, with 13 bases between. Looked up from germline, CDR1 is SQVTM and CDR2 is ANQGSEA. The CDR3 bases are TGCAGCGTTGGGCAGGGGAGACACTCTGGAAACACCATATATTTT. Residues: CSVGQGRHSGNTIYF.

The chain recombines TRBV7-3 with TRBJ2-2; D may be TRBD1 (6 bases). V was cut by 5 bases and J by 0 bases, with 16 bases left in between. In germline, CDR1 is SGHTA, CDR2 FQGTGA. The CDR3 covers 17 residues. The CDR3 spells CASSRSGAGPNTGELFF. The CDR3 bases are TGTGCCAGCAGCCGATCAGGGGCAGGCCCGAACACCGGGGAGCTGTTTTTT.

The gene calls are TRBV19 and TRBJ1-5; no firm D call. V dropped 2 bases and J dropped 1 base, with 12 bases sitting between them. CDR3 length: 16 amino acids. Germline lookup yields CDR1 LNHDA and CDR2 SQIVND (reference sequence). CDR3 protein: CASSIIGPGSNQPQHF. Written as DNA, the CDR3 is TGTGCCAGTAGTATAATTGGGCCGGGGAGCAATCAGCCCCAGCATTTT.

The V gene is TRBV7-9, the J gene TRBJ1-5, with D perhaps TRBD1 (5 bases). In germline, CDR1 is SEHNR, CDR2 FQNEAQ (reference sequence). V lost 1 base, J lost 3 bases, and 7 bases lay in between. The CDR3 length is 14 residues. For the CDR3, the DNA is TGTGCCAGCAGCTTAGGACAGCACAATCAGCCCCAGCATTTT. This gives the protein CASSLGQHNQPQHF.

The chain has TRBV29-1 and TRBJ1-2; D remains unclear. Germline assignment: CDR1 SQVTM and CDR2 ANQGSEA. This CDR3 comprises 13 residues. The ends were cut back, 7 bases at V and 1 base at J, with 13 bases in the middle. The CDR3 is CSARGTVNYGYTF. DNA for the CDR3: TGCAGCGCCCGGGGTACAGTTAACTATGGCTACACCTTC.

This clone occurred many times. The chain has TRBV9 and TRBJ2-7; possible D gene TRBD1, 7 bases. V lost 2 bases to trimming and J lost 3 bases, with 15 bases between them. CDR1 and CDR2 from the germline V gene are SGDLS and YYNGEE. This CDR3 spans 15 amino acids. CDR3 residues: CASSVRQGEDYEQYF. CDR3 bases: TGTGCCAGCAGCGTCCGCCAGGGGGAGGACTACGAGCAGTACTTC.